A selection of T cell receptor beta chains follows, all from one sample in a study of CD8 T cells in ankylosing spondylitis. Each CDR3 protein gets one entry after TCRdb re-called the 5' RACE reads with MiXCR. The sample has over 75,000 distinct CDR3 sequences, about 8.1% seen once. Material: blood, either unsorted or a sorted T cell fraction (not recorded which). These receptors all stem from a male donor with ankylosing spondylitis or in good health (not recorded which). The conserved cysteine and the conserved F or W are not part of the CDR3 here.

v_gene	j_gene	CDR3aa
TRBV6-4	TRBJ2-3	ASSVGRDDTQY
TRBV13	TRBJ1-2	ASSLEVYGANYGYT
TRBV12-3/TRBV12-4	TRBJ1-1	ASTRDSGITEAF
TRBV5-1	TRBJ2-5	ASSPVMADQETQY
TRBV2	TRBJ2-2	ASSDSRTSGGPGELF
TRBV15	TRBJ1-1	ATTPQANTEAF
TRBV24-1	TRBJ2-3	ATSAETGFTDTQY
TRBV20-1	TRBJ2-1	SARLPSGGAWEQF
TRBV9	TRBJ2-3	ASSFSQRPSTDTQY
TRBV7-6	TRBJ2-7	ASSSTPGTGGSYYEQY
TRBV29-1	TRBJ1-1	SATDTGEAF
TRBV7-7	TRBJ2-2	ASSLAGSGELF
TRBV20-1	TRBJ2-1	SADTRDRGINEQF
TRBV28	TRBJ2-4	ASSLIAGKNIQY
TRBV25-1	TRBJ2-6	ASSVGASGANVLT
TRBV11-3	TRBJ2-6	ASSPGTGANVLT
TRBV15	TRBJ2-5	ATSKTAYQETQY
TRBV12-3/TRBV12-4	TRBJ2-1	ASSPRDRRSNEQF
TRBV12-3/TRBV12-4	TRBJ2-7	ASSLLGLYEQY
TRBV28	TRBJ2-1	ASSLEWGQGISRF
TRBV18	TRBJ2-1	ASSPPVSAYNEQF
TRBV2	TRBJ2-5	ASSSWGTGGQETQY
TRBV28	TRBJ1-5	ASRGGVSNQPQH
TRBV7-8	TRBJ2-5	ASSAVQGQEGTQY
TRBV4-1	TRBJ1-1	ASSGRMNTEAF
TRBV27	TRBJ1-5	ASSAGKAGPQH
TRBV29-1	TRBJ2-7	SVGGDTRNAYEQY
TRBV6-1	TRBJ1-1	ASSTGGTNTEAF
TRBV7-7	TRBJ2-2	ASSLAQPGAGELF
TRBV12-3/TRBV12-4	TRBJ1-2	ASSLSGDYGYT
TRBV11-2	TRBJ1-4	ASSLGGPNEKLF
TRBV20-1	TRBJ1-1	SAGGQVNTEAF
TRBV9	TRBJ2-1	ASSVEADSYNEQF
TRBV23-1	TRBJ2-1	ASSPTGGGHNEQF
TRBV7-9	TRBJ1-5	ASSSGQNSNQPQH
TRBV20-1	TRBJ2-1	SAIGQGVNEQF
TRBV28	TRBJ2-7	ATEGQGAFEQY
TRBV29-1	TRBJ2-1	SVGGEGINEQF
TRBV25-1	TRBJ2-5	ASSQDTNMETQY
TRBV11-2	TRBJ2-3	ASGTGREAQY
TRBV29-1	TRBJ2-7	SVEAGGRWGGESYEQY
TRBV18	TRBJ1-1	ASSPLTGGDEAF
TRBV12-3/TRBV12-4	TRBJ2-5	ASSFGAPRVTQY
TRBV7-2	TRBJ2-4	ASSSGTGSIQY
TRBV28	TRBJ2-1	ASSLVNEQF
TRBV12-3/TRBV12-4	TRBJ2-5	ASRTTSAAETQY
TRBV7-8	TRBJ2-7	ASSLIQDYEQY
TRBV4-1	TRBJ2-7	ASSLVLGYEQY
TRBV27	TRBJ2-1	ASSPSWGGVSYNEQF
TRBV7-9	TRBJ1-1	ASSLEEYTEAF
TRBV5-5	TRBJ1-6	ASSYRDDYNSPLH
TRBV5-1	TRBJ1-2	ASSPEGQGWDGYT
TRBV7-2	TRBJ2-5	ASSLHLASVTQETQY
TRBV29-1	TRBJ2-5	SVVSTGEETQY
TRBV5-1	TRBJ2-7	ASRVGERVYEQY